The 23 T cell receptor beta chains presented below share a single source sample, sequenced in a study of CD8+ T cells in alopecia areata. cDNA reverse transcribed from extracted RNA served as the sequencing template. The repertoire was sequenced with immunoSEQ multiplex PCR; TCRdb's copy has only in-frame clones and lacks some. The sample holds about 150,000 clones, under 60% seen once. The specimen was CD8+ T cells sorted from blood, collected at week 0. The receptors originated from a human donor with alopecia areata.

The V and J genes are TRBV25-1 and TRBJ1-5; the D is unclear. CDR1 is MGHDK, CDR2 SYGVNS, per germline. Trimming removed 2 bases at V and 4 bases at J, with 9 bases between. CDR3 length: 14 residues. The CDR3 DNA sequence: TGTGCCAGCAGTGAACCGACATCTAATCAGCCCCAGCATTTT. It encodes CASSEPTSNQPQHF.

This clone was counted only a few times. The gene calls are TRBV29-1 and TRBJ2-1; 7 bases line up with TRBD1. CDR1 is SQVTM and CDR2 is ANQGSEA in the germline V gene. The V segment lost 3 bases and the J segment 2 bases; nucleotides outside the gene matches: 4. The CDR3 covers 14 residues. The CDR3 DNA is TGCAGCGTTGAGGGACAGACAGCCTACAATGAGCAGTTCTTC. This sequence encodes CSVEGQTAYNEQFF.

The V call is TRBV4-3, the J call TRBJ2-3; no definite D call. The V gene's germline CDR1 is LGHNA and CDR2 YSLEER. V lost 0 bases to trimming and J lost 4 bases, with 17 bases between them. This CDR3 comprises 17 residues. This CDR3 reads CASSQDRSRPLADTQYF. CDR3 nucleotide sequence: TGCGCCAGCAGCCAAGATCGATCGCGACCTCTTGCAGATACGCAGTATTTT.

The V gene is TRBV29-1, the J gene TRBJ1-2, with D maybe TRBD1 (5 bases). The ends were cut back, 7 bases at V and 7 bases at J, with 13 bases in the middle. The CDR3 sequence is 11 residues long. CDR1 and CDR2 from the germline V gene are SQVTM and ANQGSEA. CDR3 sequence reads: CSGIGHSGYTF. In nucleotides, the CDR3 is TGCAGCGGCATAGGACATAGTGGCTACACCTTC.

The rearrangement links TRBV25-1 to TRBJ2-5; 12 nucleotides line up with TRBD1. With 6 bases clipped from V and 4 bases from J, the junction kept 9 bases outside the gene matches. This CDR3 spans 16 amino acids. CDR1 MGHDK and CDR2 SYGVNS come from the germline V gene. CDR3 bases: TGTGCCAGCAGCTCCACGGGACAGGGGGCGCGAGAGACCCAGTACTTC. It specifies CASSSTGQGARETQYF.

This clone was observed a few times. This chain joins TRBV4-3 and TRBJ2-7; D unclear. Per the germline V gene, CDR1 is LGHNA and CDR2 is YSLEER. The CDR3 totals 13 residues. V was clipped by 0 bases and J by 6 bases, with 9 bases between them. The CDR3 DNA follows: TGCGCCAGCAGCCAAGACCAACTGGGCGAGCAGTACTTC. This gives the protein CASSQDQLGEQYF.

The V gene is TRBV30, the J gene TRBJ1-2; D is ambiguous. This CDR3 is 13 amino acids long. The ends were cut back, 3 bases at V and 6 bases at J, with 14 bases in the middle. Germline-derived CDR1 and CDR2 are GTSNPN and SVGIG (reference sequence). CDR3 in amino acids: CAWREGNGDGYTF. As DNA, the CDR3 is TGTGCCTGGAGGGAAGGTAATGGTGATGGCTACACCTTC. The variable domain in full, completed from reference TRBV30 and TRBJ1-2, reads SQTIHQWPATLVQPVGSPLSLECTVEGTSNPNLYWYRQAAGRGLQLLFYSVGIGQISSEVPQNLSASRPQDRQFILSSKKLLLSDSGFYLCAWREGNGDGYTFGSGTRLTVV.

V is TRBV12-5 and J is TRBJ1-5; possible D gene TRBD1, 6 bases. Germline V CDR1 and CDR2: LGHNT, FRNRAP. Trimming pared 4 bases from V and 0 bases from J, leaving 19 bases between. The CDR3 is 18 residues long. The CDR3 nucleotides read TGTGCTAGTGGTTCTACCATGACGGACAGCCGTAGCAATCAGCCCCAGCATTTT. Its translation is CASGSTMTDSRSNQPQHF. The entire variable domain, with the rest obtained from reference TRBV12-5 and TRBJ1-5, is as follows: DARVTQTPRHKVTEMGQEVTMRCQPILGHNTVFWYRQTMMQGLELLAYFRNRAPLDDSGMPKDRFSAEMPDATLATLKIQPSEPRDSAVYFCASGSTMTDSRSNQPQHFGDGTRLSIL.

CDR3 DNA: TGTGCCAGCACGCGATCACAGGGCCAAGGATTCTACACCTTC. This translates into CASTRSQGQGFYTF. The chain has TRBV27 and TRBJ1-2; D might be TRBD1 (6 bases). CDR3 length: 14 amino acids. V shed 7 bases and J shed 10 bases, with 22 bases lying between them. Germline CDR1 MNHEY, CDR2 SMNVEV (reference sequence).

This clone was found a few times. The chain uses TRBV4-3 and TRBJ1-5; D gene uncertain. The CDR3 consists of 13 residues. The germline gives CDR1 LGHNA, CDR2 YSLEER. Trimming took 0 bases from V and 8 from J, leaving 8 bases between them. As DNA, the CDR3 is TGCGCCAGCAGCCAAGACGGAGGAGAGCCCCAGCATTTT. It encodes CASSQDGGEPQHF.

The V call is TRBV25-1, the J call TRBJ2-5; D uncertain. CDR1 MGHDK and CDR2 SYGVNS come from the germline V gene. CDR3 length equals 13 residues. Trimming pared 4 bases from V and 2 bases from J, leaving 8 bases between. The CDR3 sequence: CASSGEIQETQYF. For the CDR3, the DNA is TGTGCCAGCAGTGGGGAAATACAAGAGACCCAGTACTTC.

The chain combines TRBV11-2 with TRBJ2-7; TRBD1 matches 7 bases. The germline V gene has CDR1 SGHAT and CDR2 FQNNGV. CDR3 length: 15 amino acids. V gave up 1 base and J gave up 3 bases; unmatched junction bases: 6. The CDR3 coding sequence is TGTGCCAGCAGCTTAGCACCCCGACAGGGCTACGAGCAGTACTTC. Protein sequence: CASSLAPRQGYEQYF.

The chain uses TRBV30 and TRBJ2-5; D perhaps matches TRBD2 (6 bases). V lost 4 bases to trimming and J lost 5 bases, with 11 bases between them. CDR1 GTSNPN and CDR2 SVGIG come from the germline V gene (reference sequence). CDR3 size: 12 residues. CDR3 loop: CAWTLGGETQYF. The CDR3 bases are TGTGCCTGGACCCTTGGGGGGGAGACCCAGTACTTC.

This sequence joins TRBV7-2 and TRBJ2-1; unclear D gene. Trimming removed 1 base at V and 8 bases at J, with 12 bases between. Germline CDR1 is SGHTA and CDR2 is FQGNSA. The CDR3 has 14 amino acids. The CDR3 region is CASSLVSLPDEQFF. CDR3 in DNA: TGTGCCAGCAGCTTAGTGAGCCTACCGGATGAGCAGTTCTTC.

This clone was counted once. This chain uses TRBV7-6 with TRBJ2-7; tentatively, D is TRBD1 (6 bases). V lost 5 bases and J 0 bases, leaving 8 bases between the germline ends. Per the germline V gene, CDR1 is SGHVS and CDR2 is FNYEAQ. The CDR3 is made up of 13 amino acids. In nucleotides, the CDR3 is TGTGCCAGCAGCCAGGACAGCTCCTACGAGCAGTACTTC. It specifies CASSQDSSYEQYF.

This chain's CDR3 is CASSEAGGYGYTF. The CDR3 DNA sequence: TGTGCCAGCAGTGAAGCAGGGGGGTATGGCTACACCTTC. The J gene is TRBJ1-2, the V gene TRBV25-1; 7 bases align to TRBD1. Trimming removed 2 bases from V and 5 bases from J; junction bases left unmatched: 2. This CDR3 spans 13 amino acids. Germline V CDR1 and CDR2: MGHDK, SYGVNS.

J is TRBJ2-3 and V is TRBV2; either TRBD1 or TRBD2 may supply D (5 bases each). This CDR3 comprises 12 residues. CDR1 and CDR2 (germline): SNHLY, FYNNEI. The ends were cut back, 8 bases at V and 3 bases at J, with 9 bases in the middle. This CDR3 reads CASLGVTDTQYF. The CDR3 region has the DNA TGTGCCAGCCTGGGGGTGACAGATACGCAGTATTTT.

The chain recombines TRBV5-1 with TRBJ2-7; the match to TRBD1 covers 8 bases. After removal of 0 bases from V and 2 bases from J, the junction contained 1 base not matched to a gene. The CDR3 runs 14 residues. CDR1 and CDR2 from the germline V gene are SGHRS and YFSETQ. The CDR3 DNA reads as TGCGCCAGCAGCTTGGGGACAGGGACCTACGAGCAGTACTTC. Translating gives CASSLGTGTYEQYF.

This clone was seen only a few times. The chain employs TRBV30 and TRBJ2-7; D might be TRBD2 (6 bases). The CDR3 sequence is 12 residues long. The ends were cut back, 3 bases at V and 5 bases at J, with 11 bases in the middle. Germline lookup yields CDR1 GTSNPN and CDR2 SVGIG (reference sequence). CDR3 bases: TGTGCCTGGAGCGGAGGGCTGGACGAGCAGTACTTC. Translated: CAWSGGLDEQYF.

The chain recombines TRBV7-9 with TRBJ1-2, with D unclear. V was shortened by 3 bases and J by 12 bases, with 14 bases between the two germline ends. The germline V gene encodes CDR1 SEHNR and CDR2 FQNEAQ (reference sequence). The CDR3 is 12 amino acids. The CDR3 is CASSFNSRVDTF. Here the CDR3 DNA reads TGTGCCAGCAGCTTTAACTCCCGGGTAGACACCTTC.

The V call is TRBV9, the J call TRBJ1-1; 8 nucleotides line up with TRBD1. The CDR3 covers 15 residues. CDR1 SGDLS and CDR2 YYNGEE come from the germline V gene. With 2 bases clipped from V and 1 base from J, the junction kept 4 bases outside the gene matches. DNA of the CDR3: TGTGCCAGCAGCGTGGGACAGGCAACGAACACTGAAGCTTTCTTT. The encoded protein is CASSVGQATNTEAFF.

This clone was detected only a few times. The chain joins TRBV6-1 to TRBJ1-6; 10 bases map to TRBD1. Germline V gene sequence: CDR1 MNHNS, CDR2 SASEGT. The J segment lost 10 bases and the V segment lost 3 bases, leaving 12 bases of the junction unmatched. The CDR3 has 17 amino acids. CDR3 bases: TGTGCCAGCAGTGACCGAATGACAGGGGGCGCGAGGTCACCCCTCCACTTT. Residues: CASSDRMTGGARSPLHF.

The V call is TRBV30, the J call TRBJ2-2; D not resolved. Germline V gene data show CDR1 as GTSNPN and CDR2 as SVGIG (reference sequence). The CDR3 is 15 amino acids. V lost 0 bases to trimming and J lost 4 bases, with 12 bases between them. Here the CDR3 reads CAWSVLSEITGELFF. The CDR3 region has the DNA TGTGCCTGGAGTGTACTATCGGAGATCACCGGGGAGCTGTTTTTT.